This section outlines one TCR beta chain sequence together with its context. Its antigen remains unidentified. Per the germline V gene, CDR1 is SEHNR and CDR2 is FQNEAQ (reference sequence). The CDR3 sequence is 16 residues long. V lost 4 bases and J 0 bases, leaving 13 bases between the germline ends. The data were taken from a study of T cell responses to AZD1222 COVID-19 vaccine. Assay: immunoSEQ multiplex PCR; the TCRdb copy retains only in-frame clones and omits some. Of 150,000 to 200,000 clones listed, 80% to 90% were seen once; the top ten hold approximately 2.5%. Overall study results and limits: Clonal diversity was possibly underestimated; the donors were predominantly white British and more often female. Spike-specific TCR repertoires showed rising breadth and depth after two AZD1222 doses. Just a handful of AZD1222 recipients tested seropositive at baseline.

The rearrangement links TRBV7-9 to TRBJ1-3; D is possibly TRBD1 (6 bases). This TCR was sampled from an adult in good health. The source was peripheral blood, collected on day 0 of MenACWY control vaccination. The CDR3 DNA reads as TGTGCCAGCAGCTCAGGGGACGGCGACTCTGGAAACACCATATATTTT. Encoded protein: CASSSGDGDSGNTIYF.